The entry that follows covers one T cell receptor (beta chain) sequence. What antigen it recognizes has not been identified. No much larger clone exists at a distance of one base, and base qualities are not known. Every bulk PBMC sample was loaded with the same fixed amount of 350 ng of DNA. Following the manufacturer instructions, the immunoSEQ TCRb Assay kit was used to amplify TCR beta CDR3 sequences from genomic DNA. The KAPA Library Quantification Kit for Illumina platforms was used to quantify the pooled libraries by qPCR. Sequencing of the pooled libraries was done on an Illumina NextSeq 500, with clustering at 0.6-1.1 pM. The authors processed their data as follows. Analysis of the TCR data relied on immunoSEQ ANALYZER and the R LymphoSeq package. A rearrangement efficiency score was calculated as productive divided by the sum of productive and non-productive CDR3 sequences. Clonality was measured with the Gini coefficient and diversity with the Renyi index at alpha=1, and both measures were compared pairwise between timepoints within each patient. In LymphoSeq, clonal relatedness was computed with an edit distance of 3 and repertoire similarity was computed with the Bhattacharyya coefficient. To classify response, a linear discriminant analysis based on week-3 changes in clonality and diversity was built using the R MASS and caret packages. Here the immuneACCESS table is served through TCRdb, limited to in-frame sequences with V and J called. Missing clones are a known gap in these copies; in checked studies unresolved V genes cover under half, and the rest lacks a known reason. That table gives V, J and clone size, and the DNA gave D and trimming. Counted in this sample were approximately 17,000 clones; nearly 90% of them appeared once. The top ten clonotypes cover 7% to 8% of the sample.

The data originate from a study of blood T cell dynamics during melanoma immunotherapy (dated by TCRdb to 2020 to 2021). For context, the study as a whole: The patients had metastatic melanoma and were given first-line pembrolizumab or nivolumab plus ipilimumab as standard of care in the United Kingdom. To find early correlates of response, peripheral T cell receptor repertoires were profiled in metastatic melanoma patients before and after one cycle of checkpoint inhibitor therapy. The training cohort was made up of consecutive patients, while a further independent group of patients from the same centre was pooled to form an external validation set.

According to the study, the label for this sample's time point signals: week 3, after first cycle of checkpoint inhibitor. Blood was sampled before treatment (T0) and at week 3 (W3), after the first cycle of checkpoint blockade. Except for two patients with rapid clinical progression, response was assessed 12 weeks after the first infusion by RECIST 1.1; disease control meant complete response, partial response or stable disease. Patients were not eligible if they had prior systemic cancer treatment, concomitant immunosuppressant therapy or synchronous other active malignancies. TCR beta was sequenced in both bulk PBMC and plasma cell-free DNA in order to track circulating cells as well as T cell turnover. Lymphoprep and SepMate tubes were used to isolate PBMC from blood, and red cell lysis was then performed. DNA from PBMC and sorted T cell subsets was extracted with QIAamp DNA Blood Mini kits.

What the research found in general, with its limitations: Whether the T cell clones driving repertoire changes were melanoma-specific or reflected general immune activation could not be determined in the study. The relatively small sample size was acknowledged as something that could potentially limit how far the results can be generalized. Unlike progressors, patients who went on to achieve disease control showed a bifurcated reorganization of the PBMC repertoire at W3, with either increased clonality or increased diversity.

The CDR3 covers 14 residues, taking in both the cysteine and the phenylalanine. Of the read, only the CDR3 DNA is kept; its 42 bases are in frame from base 1. In the germline V gene, CDR1 corresponds to KGHSH and CDR2 to LQKENI. Cut back by 3 bases and 7 bases, the V and J ends lie 15 bases apart. The clonotype was recovered from a human donor with melanoma. The specimen was blood, collected from a patient treated with checkpoint blockade. This chain joins TRBV18 to TRBJ1-1; D gene: possibly TRBD1, on 6 matching bases. The CDR3: CASSPGLGHGEAFF. The DNA sequence reads TGTGCCAGCTCACCGGGTTTGGGACATGGTGAAGCTTTCTTT.